The TCR beta chain under discussion was sequenced for a study of blood T cell repertoires in COVID-19. On the study more broadly: COVID-19 samples from acute and convalescent phases originated in the United States, Italy and Spain. In each case, the material was cDNA or gDNA derived from T cells, B-cell-depleted T cells, or PBMCs.

The CDR3 spans 11 residues. Between the trimmed V and J ends, which lost 5 bases and 6 bases, there was a span of 10 bases. Germline CDR1 SQVTM, CDR2 ANQGSEA. Assay: immunoSEQ multiplex PCR; the TCRdb copy retains only in-frame clones and omits some. The sample lists 140,000 to 150,000 clones, 87% occurring once. The sequence was obtained from a man aged 80 or over with acute or convalescent COVID-19. The chain recombines TRBV29-1 with TRBJ1-2; no clear D. Sequenced input: peripheral blood. The CDR3 here is CSVKGVDGYTF. CDR3 nucleotide sequence: TGCAGCGTTAAAGGAGTCGATGGCTACACCTTC.